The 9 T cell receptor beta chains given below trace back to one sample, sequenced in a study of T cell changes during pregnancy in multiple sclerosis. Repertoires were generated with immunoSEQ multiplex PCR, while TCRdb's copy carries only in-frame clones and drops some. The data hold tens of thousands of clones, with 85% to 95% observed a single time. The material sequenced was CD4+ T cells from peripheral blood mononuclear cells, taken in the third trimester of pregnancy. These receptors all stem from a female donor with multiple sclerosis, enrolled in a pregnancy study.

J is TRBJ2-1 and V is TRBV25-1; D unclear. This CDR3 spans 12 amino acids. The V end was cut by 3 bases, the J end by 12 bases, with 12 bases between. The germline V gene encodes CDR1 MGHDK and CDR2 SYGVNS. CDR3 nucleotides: TGTGCCAGCAGTGACCAGGTCCTGGCGCAGTTCTTC. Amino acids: CASSDQVLAQFF.

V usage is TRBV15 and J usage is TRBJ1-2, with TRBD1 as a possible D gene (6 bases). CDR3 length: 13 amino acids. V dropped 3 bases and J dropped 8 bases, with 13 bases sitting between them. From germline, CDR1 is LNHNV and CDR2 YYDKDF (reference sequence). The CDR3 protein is CATSSGQSLGYTF. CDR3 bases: TGTGCCACCAGCAGTGGACAGAGCTTGGGCTACACCTTC.

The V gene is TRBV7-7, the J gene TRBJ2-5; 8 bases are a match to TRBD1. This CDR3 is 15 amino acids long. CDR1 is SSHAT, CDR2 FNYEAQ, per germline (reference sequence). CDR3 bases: TGTGCTAGCGCCTACCTGCAGGGGGCCGGAGAGACCCAGTACTTC. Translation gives CASAYLQGAGETQYF.

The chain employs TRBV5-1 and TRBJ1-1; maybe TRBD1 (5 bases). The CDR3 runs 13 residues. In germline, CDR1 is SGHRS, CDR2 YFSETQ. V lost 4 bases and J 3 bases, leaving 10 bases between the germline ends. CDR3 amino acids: CASSRDFHTEAFF. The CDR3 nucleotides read TGCGCCAGCAGCCGGGACTTTCACACTGAAGCTTTCTTT.

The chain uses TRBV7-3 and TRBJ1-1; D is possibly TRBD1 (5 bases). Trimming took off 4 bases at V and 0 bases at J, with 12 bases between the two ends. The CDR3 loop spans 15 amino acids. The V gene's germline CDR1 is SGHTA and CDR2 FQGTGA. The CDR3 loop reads CASSSGHLMNTEAFF. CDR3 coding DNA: TGTGCCAGCAGCTCTGGACACCTCATGAACACTGAAGCTTTCTTT.

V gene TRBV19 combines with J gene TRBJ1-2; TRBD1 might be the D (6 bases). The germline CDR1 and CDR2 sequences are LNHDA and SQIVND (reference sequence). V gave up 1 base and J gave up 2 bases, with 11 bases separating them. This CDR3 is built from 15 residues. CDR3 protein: CASSIASGHNYGYTF. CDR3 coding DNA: TGTGCCAGTAGTATAGCCTCGGGACACAACTATGGCTACACCTTC.

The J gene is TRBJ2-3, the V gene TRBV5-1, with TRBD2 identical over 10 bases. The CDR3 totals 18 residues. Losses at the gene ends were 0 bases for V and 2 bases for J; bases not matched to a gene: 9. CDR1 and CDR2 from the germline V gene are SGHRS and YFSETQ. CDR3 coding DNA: TGCGCCAGCAGCTTGGCCCGGCTAGCGGGGGCCCTCACAGATACGCAGTATTTT. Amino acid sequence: CASSLARLAGALTDTQYF.

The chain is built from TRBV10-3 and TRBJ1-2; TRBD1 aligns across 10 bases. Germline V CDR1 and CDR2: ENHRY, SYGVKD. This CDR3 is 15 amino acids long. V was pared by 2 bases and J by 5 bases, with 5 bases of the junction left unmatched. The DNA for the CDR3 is TGTGCCATCAGTGAGACCCTGGGACAGGGGTATGGCTACACCTTC. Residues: CAISETLGQGYGYTF.

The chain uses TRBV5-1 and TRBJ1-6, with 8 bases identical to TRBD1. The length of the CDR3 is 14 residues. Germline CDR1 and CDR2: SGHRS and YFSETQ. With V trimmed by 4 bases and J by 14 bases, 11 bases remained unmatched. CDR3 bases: TGCGCCAGCAGCGCCGGGACAGGTGGGATCACCCTCCACTTT. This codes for CASSAGTGGITLHF.